A selection of T cell receptor beta chains follows, all from one sample in a study of spatial heterogeneity in lung cancer. TCRdb re-derived calls from the 5' RACE reads in MiXCR, one entry per CDR3 protein. The table has around 60,000 distinct CDR3 sequences, roughly 8% seen once. Sequenced material: PBMCs, taken at surgery. Every receptor here comes from a female donor with early-stage non-small cell lung cancer. The CDR3 runs from the conserved cysteine through the conserved F or W. The D gene is left open where the match is weak. Clone sizes are given selectively: once, few, many, or a class where the clone is expanded.

few TRBJ1-2 . TRBV20-1 CSAWDFQGRGYTF TGCAGTGCTTGGGACTTTCAAGGACGTGGCTACACCTTC
many TRBJ2-7 . TRBV28 CASSFGPTGRTYEQYF TGTGCCAGCAGTTTCGGACCAACCGGCCGAACCTACGAGCAGTACTTC
few TRBJ2-7 TRBD2 TRBV5-1 CASSGLAGAYEQYF TGCGCCAGCAGCGGACTAGCGGGGGCCTACGAGCAGTACTTC
few TRBJ1-5 . TRBV27 CASSPGWGNQPQHF TGTGCCAGCAGTCCAGGTTGGGGCAATCAGCCCCAGCATTTT
few TRBJ1-4 TRBD1 TRBV27 CASSYDREGEKLFF TGTGCCAGCAGTTACGACAGGGAGGGCGAAAAACTGTTTTTT
few TRBJ2-1 . TRBV11-2 CASSLPRQVTYNEQFF TGTGCCAGCAGCTTACCCAGGCAGGTGACCTACAATGAGCAGTTCTTC
many TRBJ1-5 . TRBV28 CASSWATGPQHF TGTGCCAGCAGTTGGGCCACCGGACCCCAGCATTTT
many TRBJ2-1 TRBD2 TRBV7-6 CASSLGQGRLAGISQFF TGTGCCAGCAGCTTAGGGCAGGGGCGACTAGCGGGTATATCTCAGTTCTTC
few TRBJ1-6 . TRBV27 CASTATEAYNSPLHF TGTGCCAGCACCGCGACGGAAGCCTATAATTCACCCCTCCACTTT
many TRBJ2-1 TRBD1 TRBV24-1 CATSDSPGTGHGNEQFF TGTGCCACCAGTGATTCCCCAGGGACAGGGCACGGGAATGAGCAGTTCTTC
once TRBJ2-1 TRBD1 TRBV7-9 CASSSGTGRAYNEQFF TGTGCCAGCAGCTCTGGGACAGGGAGGGCCTACAATGAGCAGTTCTTC
few TRBJ2-5 . TRBV5-1 CASSSTTGRRGETQYF TGCGCCAGCAGCTCGACTACAGGGAGAAGAGGGGAGACCCAGTACTTC
many TRBJ2-1 . TRBV7-6 CASSDVGAEQFF TGTGCCAGCAGCGATGTGGGGGCTGAGCAGTTCTTC
. TRBJ2-2 TRBD2 TRBV3-1 CASSQFLAAGELFF TGTGCCAGCAGCCAATTTCTAGCGGCCGGGGAGCTGTTTTTT
. TRBJ2-7 TRBD2 TRBV6-5 CASSDSGLAGEEQYF TGTGCCAGCAGTGATTCGGGACTAGCGGGAGAAGAGCAGTACTTC
many TRBJ2-2 . TRBV6-1 CASGFGTQNTGELFF TGTGCCAGCGGTTTTGGGACACAGAACACCGGGGAGCTGTTTTTT
few TRBJ2-2 . TRBV3-1 CASSQGQGGTGELFF TGTGCCAGCAGCCAAGGACAGGGAGGCACCGGGGAGCTGTTTTTT
few TRBJ1-2 . TRBV20-1 CSAFTGIYGYTF TGCAGTGCTTTCACAGGGATCTATGGCTACACCTTC
many TRBJ2-3 . TRBV20-1 CSASKPSPLTDTQYF TGCAGTGCTAGCAAGCCCTCTCCGCTCACAGATACGCAGTATTTT
. TRBJ1-6 . TRBV5-5 CASSLGGMAANSPLHF TGTGCCAGCAGCTTGGGTGGAATGGCGGCGAATTCACCCCTCCACTTT
. TRBJ1-2 TRBD1 TRBV14 CASSRGTVRIYGYTF TGTGCCAGCAGCCGAGGGACAGTAAGGATCTATGGCTACACCTTC
many TRBJ1-1 . TRBV7-6 CASSLGSRVTEAFF TGTGCCAGCAGCTTAGGCAGCAGGGTGACTGAAGCTTTCTTT
many TRBJ2-3 TRBD2 TRBV11-2 CASSPRAGGTDTQYF TGTGCCAGCAGCCCCAGAGCGGGGGGAACAGATACGCAGTATTTT
few TRBJ2-7 . TRBV9 CASSVGTGDEQYF TGTGCCAGCAGCGTAGGGACCGGAGACGAGCAGTACTTC
. TRBJ2-7 . TRBV7-9 CASSSGPVGSEQYF TGTGCCAGCAGCTCGGGCCCGGTAGGCTCCGAGCAGTACTTC